This TCR beta chain derives from a study of early T cells in non-severe SARS-CoV-2 infection. Study at large: Sequencing of bulk RNA from unsorted whole blood was done, without chain pairing. General observations from the study: VDJdb-based annotation leaned toward anti-spike CD8 responses and missed private and CD4 specificities.

cDNA molecules, individually, were tagged with unique molecular identifiers. TCRdb recomputed calls from the 5' RACE reads with MiXCR, one row per CDR3 protein. The sample carries tens of thousands of distinct CDR3 sequences, under 9% recorded once. Concerning this clonotype itself: What it recognizes is unknown.

Germline V gives CDR1 SGDLS, CDR2 YYNGEE. Trimming shortened V by 3 bases and J by 0 bases, and 8 bases separated the two germline ends. CDR3 size: 14 residues. Here the sequenced sample was whole blood, taken at baseline. The clonotype comes from an adult who was a healthcare worker with PCR-confirmed SARS-CoV-2 infection or an uninfected control (not recorded which). The chain joins TRBV9 to TRBJ2-3; D unresolved. CDR3 loop: CASSGVTSTDTQYF. CDR3 in DNA: TGTGCCAGCAGCGGGGTTACTAGCACAGATACGCAGTATTTT.